These 20 T cell receptor beta chains were sequenced from one sample in a study of beta chain features in type 1 diabetes. Study-wide findings and caveats: People with Type 1 diabetes carried modestly yet significantly shorter TCRB CDR3s in all four CD4+ subsets.

These receptors have no known antigen. Reverse transcribing all isolated RNA meant expressed TCRB transcripts were sequenced. Method: immunoSEQ multiplex PCR; TCRdb's copy keeps in-frame clones and lacks some. This sample has roughly 150,000 clones; about 9.3% occur once, and the top ten carry roughly 0.5%. Sequencing used central memory CD4+ T cells from blood. The receptors were gathered from a man aged 25 to 45 with type 1 diabetes.

J is TRBJ1-1 and V is TRBV7-9; possibly TRBD1 for D (6 bases). Germline CDR1 SEHNR, CDR2 FQNEAQ (reference sequence). The CDR3 spans 14 residues. V lost 2 bases to trimming and J lost 6 bases, with 13 bases between them. The CDR3 DNA sequence: TGTGCCAGCAGCTTAACAGGGACGAGTTCTGAAGCTTTCTTT. It yields the protein CASSLTGTSSEAFF.

This clone was seen only a few times. The chain couples TRBV5-1 to TRBJ2-1; 9 nucleotides agree with TRBD1. J was trimmed by 1 base and V by 6 bases; bases with no gene match: 5. The CDR3 has 15 residues. Germline V CDR1 and CDR2: SGHRS, YFSETQ. The CDR3 protein is CASNPGQGSYNEQFF. The CDR3 nucleotides read TGCGCCAGCAATCCGGGACAGGGATCCTACAATGAGCAGTTCTTC.

This clone has just a few counts. The V and J genes are TRBV9 and TRBJ1-1; D remains unclear. The V and J ends lost 0 bases and 11 bases respectively, with 14 bases between them. Per germline, CDR1 SGDLS and CDR2 YYNGEE. The CDR3 length is 13 residues. The DNA for the CDR3 is TGTGCCAGCAGCGTAGCTCCGGCGGGCGGGGCTTTCTTT. Residues: CASSVAPAGGAFF.

The chain combines TRBV4-3 with TRBJ1-1, with D unresolved. In germline, CDR1 is LGHNA, CDR2 YSLEER. Trimming took off 1 base at V and 0 bases at J, with 9 bases between the two ends. This CDR3 contains 15 residues. The DNA of the CDR3 is TGCGCCAGCAGCCAAGCAACAGTGATGAACACTGAAGCTTTCTTT. Translated: CASSQATVMNTEAFF.

There are a few counts of this clone. The CDR3 loop reads CASSQSGGGKLFF. The CDR3 region has the DNA TGTGCCAGCAGCCAATCAGGGGGAGGAAAACTGTTTTTT. The chain carries TRBV28 and TRBJ1-4; 7 nucleotides match TRBD1. Per germline, CDR1 MDHEN and CDR2 SYDVKM. The CDR3 sequence is 13 residues long. The J segment lost 10 bases and the V segment lost 6 bases, leaving 8 bases of the junction unmatched.

This clone was counted only a few times. The chain couples TRBV5-4 to TRBJ2-7, with TRBD2 as a possible D gene (6 bases). Germline V gene data show CDR1 as SGHNT and CDR2 as YYREEE (reference sequence). The CDR3 contains 15 residues. V was pared by 4 bases and J by 0 bases, with 14 bases between. DNA for the CDR3: TGTGCCAGCAGCACCCGGGACTCCTACTCCTACGAGCAGTACTTC. This translates into CASSTRDSYSYEQYF.

This clone was observed a few times. The chain has TRBV7-9 and TRBJ1-3; possibly TRBD1 for D (5 bases). Germline V gene sequence: CDR1 SEHNR, CDR2 FQNEAQ (reference sequence). The CDR3 is made up of 13 amino acids. With 10 bases removed from V and 2 bases from J, the gap between germline ends came to 12 bases. CDR3 sequence: CATRGTTGNTIYF. The CDR3 DNA sequence: TGTGCCACCCGGGGGACGACTGGAAACACCATATATTTT.

In this sample, this clone turned up a few times. The rearrangement joins TRBV5-1 to TRBJ2-3; D might be TRBD2 (6 bases). V dropped 4 bases and J dropped 2 bases, with 17 bases sitting between them. This CDR3 contains 16 residues. In germline, CDR1 is SGHRS, CDR2 YFSETQ. The CDR3, as DNA: TGCGCCAGCAGCCTGGCTGGGGGGACCTACACAGATACGCAGTATTTT. This translates into CASSLAGGTYTDTQYF.

This clone occurred a few times. The chain is built from TRBV7-3 and TRBJ2-1; D possibly corresponds to TRBD2 (6 bases). The CDR3 runs to 14 residues. Germline values: CDR1 SGHTA, CDR2 FQGTGA. The V gene lost 4 bases and the J gene lost 9 bases, with 16 bases spanning the gap. CDR3 nucleotide sequence: TGTGCCAGCAGCTCAGGAGGGGCCCGCGGTGAGCAGTTCTTC. Protein product: CASSSGGARGEQFF.

V is TRBV6-5 and J is TRBJ2-7, with D possibly TRBD2 on 7 matching bases. With 2 bases removed from V and 4 bases from J, the gap between germline ends came to 15 bases. Germline V lookup: CDR1 MNHEY, CDR2 SVGAGI. CDR3 length: 15 amino acids. DNA of the CDR3: TGTGCCAGCAGTTACGCTAGCGGAGGGGGTTACGAGCAGTACTTC. It is translated as CASSYASGGGYEQYF.

This clone was detected only a few times. V is TRBV5-4 and J is TRBJ2-1, with 10 bases matching TRBD1. With V trimmed by 0 bases and J by 7 bases, 1 base remained unmatched. This CDR3 contains 14 residues. Germline CDR1 SGHNT, CDR2 YYREEE (reference sequence). The CDR3 nucleotides read TGTGCCAGCAGCTTGGGACAGGGGGCTAATGAGCAGTTCTTC. It translates to CASSLGQGANEQFF.

The table lists this clone with a few counts. The J gene is TRBJ2-2, the V gene TRBV5-1; TRBD1 agrees at 7 bases. Germline CDR1 and CDR2: SGHRS and YFSETQ. This CDR3 contains 16 residues. V lost 4 bases and J lost 5; bases outside the gene matches: 11. The CDR3 DNA follows: TGCGCCAGCAGCCAGCCAAGACAGGGCCGGACCGGGGAGCTGTTTTTT. It codes for CASSQPRQGRTGELFF.

V usage is TRBV11-3 and J usage is TRBJ2-5; D gene uncertain. Trimming shortened V by 6 bases and J by 1 base, and 15 bases separated the two germline ends. Germline lookup yields CDR1 SGHNT and CDR2 YENEEA. The CDR3 length is 15 residues. CDR3: CASSFGQTSQETQYF. CDR3 coding DNA: TGTGCCAGCAGTTTTGGGCAGACCAGCCAAGAGACCCAGTACTTC.

This clone was observed a handful of times. The J gene is TRBJ1-2, the V gene TRBV10-3; weak D call: TRBD1 (5 bases). The CDR3 consists of 14 residues. Germline-derived CDR1 and CDR2 are ENHRY and SYGVKD. Trimming cost V 3 bases and J 8 bases, with 16 bases left between them. CDR3 nucleotide sequence: TGTGCCATCAGTGACCCCGCGGGGGACCGGGGCTACACCTTC. Translation: CAISDPAGDRGYTF.

The rearrangement links TRBV7-3 to TRBJ2-2; TRBD2 matches at 7 bases. V lost 3 bases and J lost 6; bases outside the gene matches: 7. The germline V gene encodes CDR1 SGHTA and CDR2 FQGTGA. The CDR3 covers 15 residues. The chain's CDR3 is CASSLTTGRAGELFF. The CDR3 bases are TGTGCCAGCAGCTTGACGACTGGGAGGGCCGGGGAGCTGTTTTTT. Full variable domain (outside the CDR3, taken from reference TRBV7-3 and TRBJ2-2): GAGVSQTPSNKVTEKGKYVELRCDPISGHTALYWYRQSLGQGPEFLIYFQGTGAADDSGLPNDRFFAVRPEGSVSTLKIQRTERGDSAVYLCASSLTTGRAGELFFGEGSRLTVL.

This clone appeared a single time. V usage is TRBV10-3 and J usage is TRBJ2-5; 8 nucleotides match TRBD1. Germline loops: CDR1 ENHRY, CDR2 SYGVKD. Trimming cost V 6 bases and J 4 bases; bases outside gene matches: 4. CDR3 length: 13 amino acids. This chain's CDR3 is CAIRDGQGETQYF. Here the CDR3 DNA reads TGTGCCATCAGAGACGGACAGGGAGAGACCCAGTACTTC.

The rearrangement joins TRBV14 to TRBJ2-5; D gene uncertain. The CDR3 runs 16 residues. Trimming removed 1 base from V and 0 bases from J, with 12 bases in between. Germline V CDR1 and CDR2: SGHDN, FVKESK. CDR3 in amino acids: CASSQGLLVYQETQYF. CDR3 coding DNA: TGTGCCAGCAGCCAAGGACTGTTAGTGTACCAAGAGACCCAGTACTTC. Using reference TRBV14 and TRBJ2-5 for the parts outside the CDR3, the full variable domain is EAGVTQFPSHSVIEKGQTVTLRCDPISGHDNLYWYRRVMGKEIKFLLHFVKESKQDESGMPNNRFLAERTGGTYSTLKVQPAELEDSGVYFCASSQGLLVYQETQYFGPGTRLLVL.

This clone was observed a few times. CDR3 in DNA: TGTGCCAGCAGCTTAGACGGTTACTACGAGCAGTACTTC. Residues: CASSLDGYYEQYF. This chain links TRBV7-2 with TRBJ2-7; the D is unclear. The CDR3 sequence is 13 residues long. Germline CDR1 is SGHTA and CDR2 is FQGNSA. V lost 1 base and J 3 bases, leaving 7 bases between the germline ends.

This clone was counted only a few times. The chain employs TRBV5-1 and TRBJ2-3, with no clear D. The CDR3 is made up of 14 amino acids. The V end was cut by 1 base, the J end by 0 bases, with 6 bases between. Per the germline V gene, CDR1 is SGHRS and CDR2 is YFSETQ. The chain's CDR3 is CASSLMSSTDTQYF. The CDR3 DNA reads TGCGCCAGCAGCTTGATGTCAAGCACAGATACGCAGTATTTT. Variable domain in full (rest from reference TRBV5-1 and TRBJ2-3): KAGVTQTPRYLIKTRGQQVTLSCSPISGHRSVSWYQQTPGQGLQFLFEYFSETQRNKGNFPGRFSGRQFSNSRSEMNVSTLELGDSALYLCASSLMSSTDTQYFGPGTRLTVL.

This clone was seen a few times. The J gene is TRBJ2-7, the V gene TRBV14, with D possibly being TRBD1 (6 bases). The germline V and J ends were trimmed by 0 bases and 9 bases, with 12 bases remaining between them. The CDR3 loop spans 13 amino acids. Germline loops: CDR1 SGHDN, CDR2 FVKESK. The CDR3 is CASSQEYRAGQYF. The CDR3, as DNA: TGTGCCAGCAGCCAAGAGTACAGGGCAGGGCAGTACTTC.